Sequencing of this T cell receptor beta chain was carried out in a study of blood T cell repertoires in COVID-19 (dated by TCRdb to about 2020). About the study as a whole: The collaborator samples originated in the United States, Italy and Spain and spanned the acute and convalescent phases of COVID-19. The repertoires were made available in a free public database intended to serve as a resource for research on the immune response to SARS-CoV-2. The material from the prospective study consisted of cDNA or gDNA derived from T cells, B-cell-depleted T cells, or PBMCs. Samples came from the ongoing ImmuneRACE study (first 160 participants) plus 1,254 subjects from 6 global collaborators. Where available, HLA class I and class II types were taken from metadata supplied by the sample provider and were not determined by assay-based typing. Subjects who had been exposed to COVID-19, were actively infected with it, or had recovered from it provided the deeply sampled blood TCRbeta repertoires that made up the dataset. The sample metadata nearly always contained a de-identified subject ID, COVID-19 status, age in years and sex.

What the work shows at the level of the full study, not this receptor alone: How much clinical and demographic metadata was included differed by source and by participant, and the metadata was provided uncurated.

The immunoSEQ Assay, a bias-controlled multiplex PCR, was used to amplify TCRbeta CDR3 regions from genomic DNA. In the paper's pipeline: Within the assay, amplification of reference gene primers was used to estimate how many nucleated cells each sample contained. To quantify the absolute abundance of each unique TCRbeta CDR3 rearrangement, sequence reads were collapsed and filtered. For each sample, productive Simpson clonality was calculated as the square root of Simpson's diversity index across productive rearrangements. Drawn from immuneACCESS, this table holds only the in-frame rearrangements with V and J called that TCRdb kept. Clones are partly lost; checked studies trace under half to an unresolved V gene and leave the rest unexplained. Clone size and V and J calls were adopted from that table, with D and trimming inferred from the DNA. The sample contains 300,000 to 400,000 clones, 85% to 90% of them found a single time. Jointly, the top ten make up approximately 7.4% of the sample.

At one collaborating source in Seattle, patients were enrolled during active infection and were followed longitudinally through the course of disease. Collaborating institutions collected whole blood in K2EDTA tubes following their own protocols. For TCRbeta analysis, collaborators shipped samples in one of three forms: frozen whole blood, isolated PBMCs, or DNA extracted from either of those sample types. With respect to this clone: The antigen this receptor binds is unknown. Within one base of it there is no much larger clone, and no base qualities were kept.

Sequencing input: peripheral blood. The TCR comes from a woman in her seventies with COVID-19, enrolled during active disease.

The CDR3 is CASSQAPGLDEQYF. The DNA is as follows: TGCGCCAGCAGCCAAGCGCCAGGGCTAGACGAGCAGTACTTC. The rearranged chain carries TRBV4-3 and TRBJ2-7, with TRBD1 perhaps the D gene, on 5 matching bases. The CDR1 and CDR2 encoded by the germline V gene are LGHNA and YSLEER. From cysteine to phenylalanine, the CDR3 is 14 amino acids long. Just the 42-base CDR3 DNA is kept, in frame starting at base 1. V and J are truncated by 1 base and 5 bases respectively, leaving an intervening sequence of 12 bases.